These 30 T cell receptor beta chains were sequenced from one sample in a study of T-cell reconstitution after alpha-beta-depleted transplantation in children. It was with unique molecular identifiers that the TCRbeta library was prepared. A single record per CDR3 protein comes from TCRdb applying MiXCR to the PCR reads. The sample has about 600,000 distinct CDR3 sequences, 10% seen once. This specimen was PBMCs from the stem cell graft donor, taken from the stem cell graft. These receptors all come from a human donor who donated a stem cell graft to a child with acute myeloid leukemia.

This clonotype was found a few times. The chain uses TRBV6-1 and TRBJ1-5; D is unresolved. Trimming stripped 7 bases from V and 5 bases from J, with 15 bases between. The length of the CDR3 is 14 residues. CDR1 MNHNS and CDR2 SASEGT come from the germline V gene. The CDR3, as DNA: TGTGCCAGCACCTCCTCTCAAGGGCATCAGCCCCAGCATTTT. Translating gives CASTSSQGHQPQHF.

The chain has TRBV28 and TRBJ1-4; TRBD1 might be the D (6 bases). The CDR3 sequence is 14 residues long. Germline-derived CDR1 and CDR2 are MDHEN and SYDVKM. Trimming cost V 2 bases and J 7 bases, with 11 bases left between them. CDR3 sequence reads: CASSLQGLAEKLFF. The CDR3 coding sequence is TGTGCCAGCAGTTTACAGGGGCTGGCTGAAAAACTGTTTTTT.

The chain joins TRBV7-6 to TRBJ1-5; perhaps TRBD1 as D (5 bases). The CDR3 is 12 amino acids. V was clipped by 3 bases and J by 9 bases, with 9 bases between them. Germline V gene sequence: CDR1 SGHVS, CDR2 FNYEAQ. CDR3 sequence (DNA): TGTGCCAGCAGCTTGGGGCGGGGGCCCCAGCATTTT. It specifies CASSLGRGPQHF.

The chain carries TRBV27 and TRBJ2-7, with D possibly TRBD2 on 5 matching bases. Trimming removed 5 bases from V and 5 bases from J, with 16 bases in between. This CDR3 region has 14 residues. CDR1 and CDR2 from the germline V gene are MNHEY and SMNVEV (reference sequence). The CDR3 sequence: CASSLLGGAHEQYF. CDR3 nucleotides: TGTGCCAGCAGTCTCCTAGGAGGAGCACACGAGCAGTACTTC.

The chain uses TRBV4-3 and TRBJ2-2; TRBD2 matches at 9 bases. Germline V gives CDR1 LGHNA, CDR2 YSLEER. V lost 1 base to trimming and J lost 6 bases; unmatched junction nucleotides: 6. The CDR3 sequence is 16 residues long. CDR3 DNA sequence: TGCGCCAGCAGCCAAGCGGGCGGGAGGGCCCCCGGGGAGCTGTTTTTT. It encodes CASSQAGGRAPGELFF.

The V call is TRBV12-3 or TRBV12-4, the J call TRBJ2-2, with 7 bases lining up with TRBD1. V was pared by 6 bases and J by 1 base, with 5 bases of the junction left unmatched. The CDR3 consists of 15 residues. The CDR3 loop reads CASRPTGVNTGELFF. DNA of the CDR3: TGTGCCAGCAGACCAACAGGGGTGAACACCGGGGAGCTGTTTTTT.

The chain employs TRBV6-2 or TRBV6-3 and TRBJ2-1; 7 bases are a match to TRBD2. In germline, CDR1 is MNHEY, CDR2 SVGEGT. The junction had 7 bases not matched to a gene; V was cut back by 2 bases and J by 6 bases. The CDR3 is made up of 15 amino acids. CDR3 DNA: TGTGCCAGCAGTTACGGGCTAGCGGACACCAATGAGCAGTTCTTC. Translating gives CASSYGLADTNEQFF.

The table lists this clonotype with many counts. V usage is TRBV7-9 and J usage is TRBJ2-1, with 7 bases that match TRBD2. The J segment lost 8 bases and the V segment lost 3 bases, leaving 4 bases of the junction unmatched. The CDR3 contains 13 residues. CDR1 and CDR2 from the germline V gene are SEHNR and FQNEAQ (reference sequence). The CDR3 region is CASSFPTSDEQFF. The CDR3 DNA reads as TGTGCCAGCAGCTTTCCAACTAGCGATGAGCAGTTCTTC.

Many counts were recorded for this clonotype. The rearrangement joins TRBV20-1 to TRBJ2-7, with D possibly being TRBD1 (5 bases). The V and J ends lost 0 bases and 3 bases respectively, with 12 bases between them. The CDR3 contains 14 residues. Germline V gene data show CDR1 as DFQATT and CDR2 as SNEGSKA (reference sequence). The chain's CDR3 is CSARDQGWNYEQYF. CDR3 coding DNA: TGCAGTGCTAGAGATCAGGGCTGGAACTACGAGCAGTACTTC.

The rearrangement joins TRBV6-2 or TRBV6-3 to TRBJ2-7; perhaps TRBD1 as D (6 bases). This CDR3 region has 17 residues. CDR1 MNHEY and CDR2 SVGEGT come from the germline V gene. V lost 2 bases and J 2 bases, leaving 19 bases between the germline ends. CDR3 amino acids: CASSYIWDTQQTYEQYF. In DNA, the CDR3 is TGTGCCAGCAGTTACATTTGGGACACCCAGCAAACCTACGAGCAGTACTTC.

This clonotype was observed at least ten times. The chain employs TRBV7-2 and TRBJ2-1; 11 positions match TRBD2. This CDR3 has 16 residues. V shed 0 bases and J 5 bases; nucleotides not matched to a gene: 3. Germline CDR1 is SGHTA and CDR2 is FQGNSA. CDR3 protein: CASSLAGTSGHNEQFF. The CDR3 DNA follows: TGTGCCAGCAGCTTAGCGGGGACTAGCGGACACAATGAGCAGTTCTTC.

This clonotype has only a few counts. The chain is built from TRBV6-1 and TRBJ2-3; 7 positions match TRBD1. The ends lost 6 bases at V and 2 bases at J; junction bases unmatched: 8. CDR1 MNHNS and CDR2 SASEGT come from the germline V gene. The CDR3 length is 15 residues. This chain's CDR3 is CASRPTGSFTDTQYF. The CDR3 region has the DNA TGTGCCAGCAGACCGACAGGGTCTTTCACAGATACGCAGTATTTT.

The J gene is TRBJ2-3, the V gene TRBV2; 12 positions match TRBD2. The V and J ends lost 6 bases and 2 bases, in that order; junction bases with no gene match: 6. From germline, CDR1 is SNHLY and CDR2 FYNNEI. The CDR3 is made up of 16 amino acids. The CDR3 reads CASRATSGSFTDTQYF. The CDR3 DNA is TGTGCCAGCAGGGCGACTAGCGGGAGTTTCACAGATACGCAGTATTTT.

This clonotype has just a few counts. The V gene is TRBV12-5, the J gene TRBJ1-2; 7 nucleotides align to TRBD1. The CDR3 sequence is 16 residues long. Germline assignment: CDR1 LGHNT and CDR2 FRNRAP. The trim removed 4 bases at V and 7 bases at J, leaving 15 bases unmatched. The CDR3 here is CASGSDPRGGSGGYTF. The CDR3 DNA reads as TGTGCTAGTGGTTCCGACCCCAGGGGGGGGTCCGGTGGCTACACCTTC.

The chain uses TRBV28 and TRBJ1-4; D remains ambiguous. Trimming took off 4 bases at V and 8 bases at J, with 14 bases between the two ends. The CDR3 is 14 amino acids. Germline CDR1 is MDHEN and CDR2 is SYDVKM. The CDR3 reads CASSSRFRREKLFF. CDR3 DNA sequence: TGTGCCAGCAGTTCTCGGTTCCGAAGGGAAAAACTGTTTTTT.

The J gene is TRBJ2-1, the V gene TRBV6-5; 7 nucleotides agree with TRBD2. Germline CDR1 reads MNHEY; CDR2 reads SVGAGI. This CDR3 region has 16 residues. V gave up 0 bases and J gave up 6 bases; unmatched junction bases: 8. The CDR3 region has the DNA TGTGCCAGCAGTTACTCGATAGCGGGCAGAATCAATGAGCAGTTCTTC. This encodes CASSYSIAGRINEQFF.

This clonotype was counted only a few times. V usage is TRBV7-9 and J usage is TRBJ1-4; D is unclear. The length of the CDR3 is 15 residues. V was trimmed by 5 bases and J by 1 base, leaving 11 bases between them. Germline CDR1 SEHNR, CDR2 FQNEAQ (reference sequence). CDR3 amino acids: CASSRELQTNEKLFF. For the CDR3, the DNA is TGTGCCAGCAGCCGAGAACTTCAAACTAATGAAAAACTGTTTTTT.

This clonotype was seen repeatedly, ten times or more. This chain uses TRBV9 with TRBJ1-1; D might be TRBD1 (6 bases). CDR1 and CDR2 (germline): SGDLS, YYNGEE. With 0 bases removed from V and 2 bases from J, the gap between germline ends came to 14 bases. CDR3 length equals 16 residues. The CDR3 DNA reads TGTGCCAGCAGCGTAGCCGGCAGGGGCCGTAACACTGAAGCTTTCTTT. Translation gives CASSVAGRGRNTEAFF.

The table lists this clonotype with a few counts. The J gene is TRBJ2-1, the V gene TRBV9; 9 bases are a match to TRBD2. CDR1 is SGDLS and CDR2 is YYNGEE in the germline V gene. The CDR3 is 15 amino acids. With 4 bases clipped from V and 6 bases from J, the junction kept 8 bases outside the gene matches. Here the CDR3 DNA reads TGTGCCAGCAGCCTGGGACTAGCAGCAACCAATGAGCAGTTCTTC. Translation: CASSLGLAATNEQFF.

This clonotype was recorded at least ten times. The chain carries TRBV20-1 and TRBJ2-3, with TRBD1 matching 8 bases. This CDR3 is 15 amino acids long. Germline values: CDR1 DFQATT, CDR2 SNEGSKA (reference sequence). V shed 3 bases, J shed 2 bases, and the junction held 7 bases outside the gene matches. In DNA, the CDR3 is TGCAGTGCTAGGTCACAGGGGGGCAACACAGATACGCAGTATTTT. Encoded protein: CSARSQGGNTDTQYF.

This clonotype has only a few counts. The chain uses TRBV29-1 and TRBJ2-1; 10 nucleotides align to TRBD1. After removal of 5 bases from V and 3 bases from J, the junction contained 4 bases not matched to a gene. Per the germline V gene, CDR1 is SQVTM and CDR2 is ANQGSEA. The CDR3 is 14 residues long. The DNA for the CDR3 is TGCAGCGTTAGGAGGACAGGGGGCTACAATGAGCAGTTCTTC. As protein: CSVRRTGGYNEQFF.

The chain employs TRBV20-1 and TRBJ2-7; perhaps TRBD2 as D (6 bases). Germline CDR1 is DFQATT and CDR2 is SNEGSKA (reference sequence). Trimming shortened V by 5 bases and J by 3 bases, and 11 bases separated the two germline ends. CDR3 size: 12 residues. The DNA of the CDR3 is TGCAGTGCTGCCGGAGGGATCTACGAGCAGTACTTC. This gives the protein CSAAGGIYEQYF.

This clonotype was recorded at least ten times. This sequence joins TRBV20-1 and TRBJ1-1, with D perhaps TRBD1 (5 bases). This CDR3 region has 14 residues. Germline values: CDR1 DFQATT, CDR2 SNEGSKA (reference sequence). V lost 0 bases and J lost 4, with 12 bases in between. The CDR3 protein is CSARDYAGGTEAFF. Written as DNA, the CDR3 is TGCAGTGCTAGAGATTACGCCGGGGGCACTGAAGCTTTCTTT.

The chain links TRBV30 to TRBJ1-5, with TRBD1 as a possible D gene (5 bases). Trimming stripped 3 bases from V and 5 bases from J, with 17 bases between. The CDR3 consists of 15 residues. In germline, CDR1 is GTSNPN, CDR2 SVGIG (reference sequence). The CDR3, as DNA: TGTGCCTGGAGCACTGGGACTTATCAGGATCAGCCCCAGCATTTT. The encoded protein is CAWSTGTYQDQPQHF.

In this sample, this clonotype turned up a few times. J is TRBJ2-1 and V is TRBV27; 13 bases are shared with TRBD2. Trimming cost V 5 bases and J 2 bases; bases outside gene matches: 3. The germline gives CDR1 MNHEY, CDR2 SMNVEV (reference sequence). The CDR3 extends over 16 amino acids. CDR3 sequence: CASSTLAGGPYNEQFF. DNA for the CDR3: TGTGCCAGCAGTACACTAGCGGGAGGGCCCTACAATGAGCAGTTCTTC.

This clonotype occurred many times. The genes are TRBV29-1 and TRBJ2-2, with a weak D call TRBD1 (7 bases). Deletions cut 6 bases from V and 3 bases from J, with 14 bases between. CDR3 length: 14 residues. In germline, CDR1 is SQVTM, CDR2 ANQGSEA. CDR3 nucleotide sequence: TGCAGCGTGAGGGGGGACAGATACACCGGGGAGCTGTTTTTT. This gives the protein CSVRGDRYTGELFF.

The V gene is TRBV4-3, the J gene TRBJ2-7; 9 bases agree with TRBD2. CDR3 length: 16 residues. Unmatched junction bases numbered 6, after V lost 0 bases and J lost 3 bases. Germline V gene data show CDR1 as LGHNA and CDR2 as YSLEER. The CDR3 sequence is CASSQEASGADYEQYF. DNA of the CDR3: TGCGCCAGCAGCCAAGAAGCTAGCGGGGCCGACTACGAGCAGTACTTC.

There are many counts of this clonotype. The DNA for the CDR3 is TGCAGCGTTCGCGGGGTAGGGGACACTGAAGCTTTCTTT. Its translation is CSVRGVGDTEAFF. This chain connects TRBV29-1 to TRBJ1-1, with D possibly being TRBD1 (5 bases). The CDR3 has 13 amino acids. The V end was cut by 5 bases, the J end by 3 bases, with 13 bases between. Germline CDR1 reads SQVTM; CDR2 reads ANQGSEA.

This clonotype was counted between two and nine times. The CDR3 sequence is CASRAGTSRPRRYNEQFF. CDR3 nucleotides: TGTGCCAGCAGGGCCGGGACTAGCAGGCCCCGGAGATACAATGAGCAGTTCTTC. The J gene is TRBJ2-1, the V gene TRBV27, with 9 bases that match TRBD2. The germline CDR1 and CDR2 sequences are MNHEY and SMNVEV (reference sequence). J gave up 4 bases and V 6 bases, and 16 bases lay outside the gene matches. This CDR3 comprises 18 residues.

This clonotype was detected only a few times. The V gene is TRBV6-2 or TRBV6-3, the J gene TRBJ2-3; 12 bases are shared with TRBD2. The germline gives CDR1 MNHEY, CDR2 SVGEGT. Trimming cost V 7 bases and J 5 bases; bases outside gene matches: 10. The CDR3 loop spans 16 amino acids. The CDR3 here is CASTTRLAGALDTQYF. The CDR3 nucleotides are TGTGCCAGCACCACGAGACTAGCGGGAGCTCTAGATACGCAGTATTTT.